The 28 T cell receptor beta chains below all came from one sample that was sequenced in a study of blood T cell repertoires in COVID-19. Profiled with immunoSEQ multiplex PCR; TCRdb holds only in-frame clones, not every one. The repertoire has under 550,000 clones, about 90% of them found once; the top ten carry roughly 0.78%. The sequencing sample was made of peripheral blood. All receptors come from a man younger than 30 with COVID-19, enrolled during active disease.

This sequence joins TRBV19 and TRBJ1-2; 8 bases line up with TRBD1. V lost 5 bases to trimming and J lost 5 bases; unmatched junction nucleotides: 13. The CDR3 runs to 16 residues. From germline, CDR1 is LNHDA and CDR2 SQIVND (reference sequence). The CDR3 is CASSEPGRGLLYGYTF. The CDR3 DNA is TGTGCCAGTAGTGAACCCGGCAGGGGGCTGTTGTATGGCTACACCTTC.

The J gene is TRBJ2-3, the V gene TRBV2; TRBD2 aligns across 10 bases. Germline V CDR1 and CDR2: SNHLY, FYNNEI. The CDR3 totals 15 residues. V lost 4 bases, J lost 1 base, and 2 bases stayed unmatched. For the CDR3, the DNA is TGTGCCAGCAGTGCCGGGACTAGCGGCACAGATACGCAGTATTTT. This encodes CASSAGTSGTDTQYF.

The chain has TRBV5-8 and TRBJ2-7, with 9 bases lining up with TRBD1. With 4 bases clipped from V and 3 bases from J, the junction kept 8 bases outside the gene matches. Germline V gene lookup returns CDR1 SGHTS and CDR2 YDEGEE. The CDR3 runs 15 residues. CDR3 bases: TGTGCCAGCAGCGCTACCGGGACAGGGTTCTACGAGCAGTACTTC. This translates into CASSATGTGFYEQYF.

The chain carries TRBV18 and TRBJ2-5, with 8 bases lining up with TRBD1. Germline V gives CDR1 KGHSH, CDR2 LQKENI. V gave up 3 bases and J gave up 4 bases; unmatched junction bases: 4. This CDR3 has 14 residues. Here the CDR3 reads CASSPGRGLETQYF. CDR3 DNA sequence: TGTGCCAGCTCACCTGGCAGGGGGCTAGAGACCCAGTACTTC.

The chain uses TRBV4-1 and TRBJ2-7; 9 bases agree with TRBD1. The J segment lost 4 bases and the V segment lost 6 bases, leaving 7 bases of the junction unmatched. Germline CDR1 is MGHRA and CDR2 is YSYEKL. CDR3 length: 14 amino acids. CDR3 in amino acids: CASRPGQGWYEQYF. The CDR3 DNA follows: TGCGCCAGCAGACCGGGACAGGGTTGGTACGAGCAGTACTTC.

The chain uses TRBV18 and TRBJ1-1; D unresolved. V was clipped by 1 base and J by 2 bases, with 11 bases between them. CDR3 length: 15 amino acids. Germline V gene data show CDR1 as KGHSH and CDR2 as LQKENI. In nucleotides, the CDR3 is TGTGCCAGCTCACCACAGATTAGCACCAACACTGAAGCTTTCTTT. Its protein is CASSPQISTNTEAFF.

The chain employs TRBV3-1 (or the pseudogene TRBV3-2) and TRBJ2-7; TRBD1 is a possible D gene (6 bases). Trimming stripped 5 bases from V and 2 bases from J, with 13 bases between. Looked up from germline, CDR1 is LGHDT and CDR2 is YNNKEL (reference sequence). This CDR3 region has 14 residues. DNA of the CDR3: TGTGCCAGCAGCGCACGGACAGTTACCTACGAGCAGTACTTC. Translated, it gives CASSARTVTYEQYF.

V is TRBV24-1 and J is TRBJ1-5; TRBD1 agrees at 7 bases. This CDR3 spans 14 amino acids. Trimming at V came to 5 bases and at J to 9 bases, leaving 9 bases not matched to a gene. The V gene's germline CDR1 is KGHDR and CDR2 SFDVKD. The CDR3 loop reads CATSVGTARGPQHF. CDR3 in DNA: TGTGCCACCAGTGTAGGGACAGCCCGGGGGCCCCAGCATTTT.

CDR3: CASSTTGTVNTGELFF. For the CDR3, the DNA is TGTGCCAGCAGCACAACCGGGACAGTGAACACCGGGGAGCTGTTTTTT. The chain employs TRBV9 and TRBJ2-2, with TRBD1 identical over 7 bases. From germline, CDR1 is SGDLS and CDR2 YYNGEE. After removal of 4 bases from V and 1 base from J, the junction contained 7 bases not matched to a gene. The CDR3 runs 16 residues.

This clone was observed a few times. The CDR3 coding sequence is TGTGCCAGCAGTGAGACACTGGGAGGGACCCAGTACTTC. Its translation is CASSETLGGTQYF. The chain uses TRBV6-1 and TRBJ2-5; D is perhaps TRBD2 (6 bases). V lost 3 bases and J 7 bases, leaving 12 bases between the germline ends. CDR1 is MNHNS and CDR2 is SASEGT in the germline V gene. This CDR3 is built from 13 residues.

This chain links TRBV10-2 with TRBJ2-5; D is perhaps TRBD2 (5 bases). CDR1 WSHSY and CDR2 SAAADI come from the germline V gene. V shed 10 bases and J shed 5 bases, with 17 bases lying between them. CDR3 length equals 13 residues. CDR3 bases: TGCGCCACCCAGAGGGTCGGTGGGGAGACCCAGTACTTC. This translates into CATQRVGGETQYF.

This sequence joins TRBV11-2 and TRBJ2-7; the D gene is possibly TRBD1 (5 bases). The CDR3 length is 15 residues. The germline V gene encodes CDR1 SGHAT and CDR2 FQNNGV. Trimming left V 6 bases short and J 2 bases short, with 17 bases between. CDR3 sequence: CASRTLRRGTYEQYF. Written as DNA, the CDR3 is TGTGCCAGCAGAACACTGAGAAGGGGAACCTACGAGCAGTACTTC.

This chain joins TRBV7-9 and TRBJ2-1, with 8 bases matching TRBD2. This CDR3 is 12 amino acids long. V trimming: 5 bases; J trimming: 10 bases; junction bases outside the gene matches: 4. Germline CDR1 reads SEHNR; CDR2 reads FQNEAQ (reference sequence). The CDR3 loop is CASSGLAGEQFF. DNA for the CDR3: TGTGCCAGCAGCGGACTAGCAGGCGAGCAGTTCTTC.

CDR3 bases: TGTGCCAGCAGCTATAACGGGCGGGGGGGTTCCTACGAGCAGTACTTC. Protein product: CASSYNGRGGSYEQYF. The genes are TRBV27 and TRBJ2-7, with 9 bases lining up with TRBD2. V lost 6 bases, J lost 1 base, and 10 bases stayed unmatched. In germline, CDR1 is MNHEY, CDR2 SMNVEV (reference sequence). There are 16 residues in the CDR3.

This chain links TRBV4-2 with TRBJ2-2; no clear D gene. The CDR3 is made up of 13 amino acids. Germline V gives CDR1 LGHNA, CDR2 YNFKEQ. The V end lost 1 base, the J end lost 10 bases, and 10 bases lay between the germline ends. This chain's CDR3 is CASSQVVFVELFF. The CDR3 DNA is TGTGCCAGCAGCCAAGTCGTGTTCGTGGAGCTGTTTTTT.

J is TRBJ1-6 and V is TRBV6-5, with 9 nucleotides matching TRBD1. The CDR3 consists of 16 residues. Per germline, CDR1 MNHEY and CDR2 SVGAGI. After removal of 4 bases from V and 5 bases from J, the junction contained 6 bases not matched to a gene. CDR3 in amino acids: CASSWGQGVNNSPLHF. CDR3 nucleotide sequence: TGTGCCAGCAGTTGGGGACAGGGTGTCAATAATTCACCCCTCCACTTT.

The V and J genes are TRBV7-9 and TRBJ2-7; 16 positions match TRBD2. J lost 6 bases, V lost 3 bases, and 5 bases had no gene match. The CDR3 spans 16 residues. Per the germline V gene, CDR1 is SEHNR and CDR2 is FQNEAQ (reference sequence). DNA for the CDR3: TGTGCCAGCAGCTTTGGGACTAGCGGGAGGGTGGTCGAGCAGTACTTC. This translates into CASSFGTSGRVVEQYF.

The genes are TRBV7-9 and TRBJ2-7; the D gene is possibly TRBD1 (6 bases). This CDR3 region has 16 residues. Per germline, CDR1 SEHNR and CDR2 FQNEAQ (reference sequence). Trimming took off 5 bases at V and 4 bases at J, with 21 bases between the two ends. CDR3 nucleotide sequence: TGTGCCAGCAGCCCTACCGGAAGGGGGATTGGGTACGAGCAGTACTTC. This encodes CASSPTGRGIGYEQYF.

This chain joins TRBV3-1 (or the pseudogene TRBV3-2) and TRBJ2-6; the match to TRBD1 covers 7 bases. The CDR3 loop spans 15 amino acids. V shed 4 bases and J 0 bases; nucleotides not matched to a gene: 0. CDR1 and CDR2 from the germline V gene are LGHDT and YNNKEL (reference sequence). As DNA, the CDR3 is TGTGCCAGCAGCCGGGACAGCTCTGGGGCCAACGTCCTGACTTTC. Amino acid sequence: CASSRDSSGANVLTF.

V and J are TRBV11-2 and TRBJ2-5, with TRBD2 matching 8 bases. V was clipped by 5 bases and J by 4 bases; unmatched bases: 15. Germline CDR1 reads SGHAT; CDR2 reads FQNNGV. The CDR3 runs 17 residues. DNA for the CDR3: TGTGCCAGCAGCCGTAACCAGGGTGGAGCGGGGGCAGAGACCCAGTACTTC. Residues: CASSRNQGGAGAETQYF.

The CDR3 sequence is CASSLGAGGVGTEAFF. In DNA, the CDR3 is TGTGCCAGCAGCTTAGGGGCAGGGGGTGTGGGAACTGAAGCTTTCTTT. The chain is built from TRBV7-9 and TRBJ1-1, with 7 bases fitting TRBD1. Germline loops: CDR1 SEHNR, CDR2 FQNEAQ (reference sequence). The CDR3 loop spans 16 amino acids. Germline trimming cut 1 base from V and 5 bases from J; bases unmatched to any gene: 10.

This clone was counted once. The V gene is TRBV6-5, the J gene TRBJ1-1, with unresolved D. The CDR3 length is 12 residues. V was clipped by 7 bases and J by 8 bases, with 14 bases between them. Germline V gives CDR1 MNHEY, CDR2 SVGAGI. The CDR3 sequence is CASKSMGGEAFF. The CDR3 coding sequence is TGTGCCAGCAAATCAATGGGAGGAGAAGCTTTCTTT.

The chain joins TRBV6-5 to TRBJ2-3; TRBD2 is a possible D gene (5 bases). The germline V and J ends were trimmed by 5 bases and 6 bases, with 9 bases remaining between them. Germline CDR1 reads MNHEY; CDR2 reads SVGAGI. The CDR3 contains 12 residues. The CDR3: CASSRRGDTQYF. The CDR3, as DNA: TGTGCCAGCAGTCGCCGCGGGGATACGCAGTATTTT.

The sample holds one count of this clone. Other DNA sequences within the sample encode an identical CDR3. This chain links TRBV19 with TRBJ2-3; 11 nucleotides line up with TRBD2. From germline, CDR1 is LNHDA and CDR2 SQIVND (reference sequence). V trimming: 3 bases; J trimming: 0 bases; junction bases outside the gene matches: 2. This CDR3 region has 16 residues. The CDR3 loop is CASSIRTSGSTDTQYF. CDR3 in DNA: TGTGCCAGTAGTATCCGGACTAGCGGGAGCACAGATACGCAGTATTTT. The entire variable domain, with the rest obtained from reference TRBV19 and TRBJ2-3, is as follows: DGGITQSPKYLFRKEGQNVTLSCEQNLNHDAMYWYRQDPGQGLRLIYYSQIVNDFQKGDIAEGYSVSREKKESFPLTVTSAQKNPTAFYLCASSIRTSGSTDTQYFGPGTRLTVL.

The table lists this clone with a few counts. The chain links TRBV14 to TRBJ2-1; 7 bases are shared with TRBD2. Per germline, CDR1 SGHDN and CDR2 FVKESK. The CDR3 spans 16 residues. The ends lost 7 bases at V and 4 bases at J; junction bases unmatched: 13. In DNA, the CDR3 is TGTGCCAGCACCCGAGCAATGGGAGCGGGATACAATGAGCAGTTCTTC. It yields the protein CASTRAMGAGYNEQFF.

This chain uses TRBV7-8 with TRBJ2-5, with a possible D match to TRBD2 (5 bases). Germline V gene lookup returns CDR1 SGHVS and CDR2 FQNEAQ. This CDR3 spans 15 amino acids. V shed 1 base and J shed 10 bases, with 19 bases lying between them. The CDR3 protein is CASSLVGQALGVQYF. The DNA of the CDR3 is TGTGCCAGCAGCTTAGTTGGGCAGGCTCTCGGGGTCCAGTACTTC.

This clone appeared once. This sequence joins TRBV25-1 and TRBJ2-3; D is possibly TRBD1 (8 bases). V was pared by 8 bases and J by 9 bases, with 15 bases between. This CDR3 spans 12 amino acids. The germline V gene has CDR1 MGHDK and CDR2 SYGVNS. The CDR3 coding sequence is TGTGCCAGCGTCGGACAGGGAGGGACGCAGTATTTT. It codes for CASVGQGGTQYF.

This chain connects TRBV9 to TRBJ2-5; 7 bases are shared with TRBD2. This CDR3 region has 15 residues. The germline CDR1 and CDR2 sequences are SGDLS and YYNGEE. The V and J ends lost 4 bases and 1 base, in that order; junction bases with no gene match: 7. The CDR3 spells CASSPQAGPQETQYF. The DNA for the CDR3 is TGTGCCAGCAGCCCCCAAGCGGGGCCCCAAGAGACCCAGTACTTC.